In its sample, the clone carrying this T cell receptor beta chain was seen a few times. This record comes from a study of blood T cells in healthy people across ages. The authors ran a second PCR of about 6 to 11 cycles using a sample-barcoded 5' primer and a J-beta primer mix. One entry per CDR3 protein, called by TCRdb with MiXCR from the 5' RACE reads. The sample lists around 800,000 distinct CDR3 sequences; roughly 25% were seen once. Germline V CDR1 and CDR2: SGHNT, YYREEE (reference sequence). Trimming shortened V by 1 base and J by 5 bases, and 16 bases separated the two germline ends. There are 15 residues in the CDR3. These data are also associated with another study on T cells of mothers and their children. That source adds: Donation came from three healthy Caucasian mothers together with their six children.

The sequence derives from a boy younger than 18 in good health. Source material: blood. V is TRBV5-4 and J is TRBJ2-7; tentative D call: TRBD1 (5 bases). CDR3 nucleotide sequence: TGTGCCAGCAGCTTGAGTGGTGCAGGGCGGAACGAGCAGTACTTC. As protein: CASSLSGAGRNEQYF.